This TCR beta chain originates from a study of blood T cell repertoires in COVID-19. Study at large: The United States, Italy and Spain were the sources of the acute and convalescent COVID-19 samples. From T cells, B-cell-depleted T cells, or PBMCs came the material, which was cDNA or gDNA.

Cohorts were assigned according to the clinical history that participants reported. V dropped 0 bases and J dropped 5; count of bases not matched to a gene: 5. The CDR3 loop spans 15 amino acids. Germline V lookup: CDR1 SGDLS, CDR2 YYNGEE. Source study methods: Researchers report that nucleated cell counts were estimated from reference gene primer amplification. The method was immunoSEQ multiplex PCR; TCRdb's version includes in-frame clones alone and lacks a portion of them. The V and J calls and clone size are taken from that table; D and trimming were inferred from the DNA. There are a few hundred thousand clones in the sample; more than 75% occur only once, and approximately 3% lies in the top ten.

The sample was PBMCs or T cells enriched from blood (not recorded which). The chain links TRBV9 to TRBJ2-7; 10 bases line up with TRBD1. This TCR was sampled from a woman in her 30s who had recovered from COVID-19. The chain's CDR3 is CASSVEGQGRDEQYF. The CDR3 nucleotides read TGTGCCAGCAGCGTAGAGGGACAGGGGAGAGACGAGCAGTACTTC.